This T cell receptor (beta chain) was identified during a study of beta chain features in type 1 diabetes. In the study overall: Similarity in age, gender and cell yields was seen between patients and healthy donors.

As to this clone: No antigen is known for it.

Study results and limitations: PCR may have favored shorter templates equally in patients and controls.

Expressed TCRB transcripts were sequenced because the entire RNA isolate underwent reverse transcription. Naive, central memory and regulatory T cell samples averaged about 3.57 million reads. Profiling relied on immunoSEQ multiplex PCR, and the TCRdb table lists in-frame clones only, not all of them. The table includes about 900,000 clones, 15% to 20% detected once. The junction had 4 bases not matched to a gene; V was cut back by 10 bases and J by 0 bases. CDR3 length equals 13 residues. Germline loops: CDR1 SNHLY, CDR2 FYNNEI. The authors obtained over 98% purity in all sorted populations. Sequencing input: naive CD4+ T cells from blood. The source of this sequence is a woman aged 18-35 years in good health. The chain carries TRBV2 and TRBJ1-1; TRBD1 matches at 8 bases. For the CDR3, the DNA is TGTGCCACCGACAGGGGTATGAACACTGAAGCTTTCTTT. Translation gives CATDRGMNTEAFF. Filled out from reference TRBV2 and TRBJ1-1, the complete variable domain reads EPEVTQTPSHQVTQMGQEVILRCVPISNHLYFYWYRQILGQKVEFLVSFYNNEISEKSEIFDDQFSVERPDGSNFTLKIRSTKLEDSAMYFCATDRGMNTEAFFGQGTRLTVV.